Sequencing of this T cell receptor beta chain was carried out in a study of cytomegalovirus exposure and HLA in healthy donors (TCRdb year 2017). Concerning the study at large: An earlier analysis of around 600 of the donors reported approximately 300 Gb of sequence data and some 120 million unique TCR beta sequences from 150 million to 200 million T cells. In a later analysis, previously published TCR beta repertoires from 550 to 700 donors were re-analyzed and high-resolution HLA genotyping was added so that TCR occurrence patterns could be studied. On average, roughly 250,000 unique TCR beta nucleotide sequences were sequenced per donor among 350 to 400 genotyped donors of the cohort, with approximately 18% of those sequences being non-productive. Besides the first cohort of approximately 670 subjects, a separate validation cohort made up of over 95 different subjects was used. Rather than drawing on any new phenotypic data, the later analysis identified candidate immune exposures from TCR beta sequences and the way those sequences occurred across donors. A later genetic analysis used genome-wide SNP genotypes for 398 of the 666 donors, treating that subset as a discovery cohort. The study aimed to test whether signatures of past pathogen exposure could be identified by cataloging public T cell receptors. To decide whether each TCR beta V gene segment behaved as functional or pseudogenic, an earlier analysis of 587 of the donors relied on high-throughput TCR beta sequencing. The number of typed donors differed by locus: roughly 629-630 for A, B, C, DRB1 and DQB1; 500 to 550 for DQA1; some 610 for DPA1; and roughly 470 for DPB1. Around 300 gigabases of sequencing data and 70 million to 85 million unique TCR sequences were included in an early release covering under 650 HLA-typed donors. Both class I and class II loci were covered by HLA typing, at four-digit resolution. Every repertoire in the discovery cohort had been generated on one and the same sequencing platform. Donor age, sex, ethnicity and CMV serostatus were compiled together with the repertoire data. The genetic ancestry cluster associated with self-reported Caucasian donors included around 76% of the 398 genotyped donors. High-throughput TCR immunosequencing, statistical association of individual TCRs with disease status, and machine learning were combined to predict cytomegalovirus infection status. The T cell repertoires of around 670 subjects were profiled by immunosequencing and related to cytomegalovirus serostatus. Roughly 5 DR-DQ haplotypes were handled as single units for association and clustering because linkage in the cohort was strong. Overall study outcomes, separate from this receptor: According to a later analysis, most CMV-associated TCR beta chains appeared to be HLA-restricted, and the HLA associations seemed to be driven largely by CMV exposure. HLA typing was unavailable for some donors at each locus, so association tests used only the typed subset. A later genetic analysis associated a missense DCLRE1C variant with V-gene and J-gene trimming of TCR beta chains, and an independent cohort replicated the association. For the cohort, immune exposure information was limited to CMV serostatus. Assigning TCR associations to individual alleles was difficult when HLA alleles, especially DR and DQ, strongly co-occurred. Most TCR sequences were seen in very few donors, while some public TCRs were found in many individuals. The 87-base-pair reads could not distinguish some IMGT-functional V segments, including TRBV6-2 and TRBV6-3, so those segments were excluded. Sequencing depth was assumed to be roughly uniform across donors in the presence/absence analyses, though that assumption may not hold. At a false discovery rate of 0.05, a later analysis linked roughly 17,000 TCR beta sequences to specific HLA alleles. In vitro tests confirmed that a few of the cytomegalovirus-associated TCR beta chains recognize cytomegalovirus antigens. An earlier analysis of around 540 of the donors showed that most TCR beta V segments appeared in productive rearrangements either about 87% or about 30% of the time, which broadly matched IMGT annotations. A further reported finding was that TCR beta sequences accurately predicted the HLA-A and HLA-B alleles for most subjects in the first cohort. The authors suggested that the approach could potentially be generalized to other disease states and immunological phenotypes. Only TCR beta chains were sequenced in this cohort, and the absence of alpha or paired-chain data limited detectable features. Compared with the roughly 700-donor mean, donors in an Asian-associated ancestry cluster had fewer N-insertions in productive TCRs, according to a later genetic analysis. The classifier was reported to diagnose cytomegalovirus status with high specificity and sensitivity in both the original cohort and the validation cohort. In a later analysis, HLA-associated TCR beta chains were found to be more clonally expanded and to have lower generation probabilities than equally common non-associated chains. A later analysis found that TCR association rates varied across HLA loci, with DRB1 alleles showing the most associated TCRs and HLA-C alleles the fewest. In a later analysis, several top co-occurrence clusters were reported to appear linked to parvovirus B19, influenza, CMV and Epstein-Barr virus. Because counts were too low, under 20 rarely observed V segments, including chromosome 9 orphons, were left out of the earlier analysis of 587 of the donors. The sequencing pipeline was judged likely to have produced a cluster of highly shared sequence variants as a technical artifact. Correlated functional status among segregating V segments might be attributable to linkage disequilibrium, but an unknown experimental factor could not be ruled out. The study gave a list of 150 to 200 TCR beta chains associated with cytomegalovirus.

The cohort consisted of hundreds of healthy bone marrow donors. Cohort members were all nominally healthy when sampled, although unrecorded immune exposures were likely present. The donor tested CMV seronegative, placing the donor among the 350 or so seronegative members of the cohort. A peripheral blood sample was provided by each donor, and peripheral blood mononuclear cells were used for TCR beta sequencing. Genomic DNA was extracted from the blood cell samples with the Qiagen DNeasy Blood Extraction Kit. V is trimmed back by 4 bases and J by 2 bases, and the junction contains 11 bases that no gene match accounts for. As encoded in the germline V gene (reference sequence), CDR1 is SEHNR while CDR2 is FQNEAQ. There are 18 amino acids in the CDR3, from cysteine to phenylalanine inclusive. CDR3 DNA only is kept here, 54 bases in frame from base 1. The protocol used for the library was the immunoSEQ multiplex PCR assay. The multiplex PCR relied on a mix of 60 forward primers for TCR Vbeta segments and 13 reverse primers for TCR Jbeta segments. The CDR3 region of rearranged TCR beta genes was amplified from genomic DNA by a multiplex PCR assay. Amplified TCR beta libraries were sequenced as 87-base-pair reads on the Illumina HiSeq System. The paper's processing steps were these. A later analysis tallied around 82 million unique TCR beta chains across the roughly 610 repertoires, and about 10 million of those chains were shared by two or more donors. To remove PCR and sequencing errors, raw reads were error-corrected and collapsed into unique sequences using a nearest-neighbor algorithm that merged closely related sequences. V, D and J gene segments were assigned by aligning CDR3 sequences to IMGT reference sequences. For a sequence to be retained, a match of at least six nucleotides was required to both a V gene segment and a J gene segment. A rearrangement counted as productive if the CDR3 had no stop codons and remained in frame with V and J, and every other rearrangement counted as non-productive. Following IMGT convention, CDR3 was defined as the stretch from the second conserved V-encoded cysteine up to the conserved J-encoded phenylalanine. The earlier analysis of 500 to 600 of the donors excluded sequences that lacked an unambiguous match to a single V gene segment. An earlier analysis of 550 to 650 of the donors classified V segments as functional when productive rearrangements were above 56.7% and as segregating when the standard deviation between donors was above 5%. A statistical classification framework was built for diagnosing cytomegalovirus status from the catalog of TCR beta chain sequences. V and J gene assignment, in a later analysis, came from comparing TCR nucleotide sequences with IMGT/GENE-DB human TR gene sequences. A later analysis assigned CDR3 sequences and most-parsimonious VDJ recombination scenarios with the TCRdist pipeline. In a later analysis, every TCR beta chain was defined by the combination of its CDR3 amino acid sequence and its V-gene family, and reads without a unique V-gene family were dropped. A later analysis removed 500 to 650 highly shared, low-generation-probability nucleotide sequences to deal with suspected cross-contamination and a sequencing artifact. In a later analysis, a clonal expansion index was calculated for each public chain from normalized within-repertoire ranks of inferred template counts. Generation probabilities in a later analysis came from a VDJ recombination model fitted to out-of-frame rearrangements, and those results were checked against IGoR. In a later analysis, TCR-TCR, TCR-HLA and TCR-CMV co-occurrence was scored with hypergeometric tests, and a repertoire-size bias correction was applied to TCR pairs. In a later analysis, false discovery rates were estimated by permuting HLA or CMV assignments 20 times. A later analysis grouped co-occurring TCRs with DBSCAN, adding TCRdist sequence similarity when clustering within HLA-allele-positive subsets. For co-occurrence clustering, repertoires with fewer than 30,000 or more than 120,000 public chains were excluded, along with five repertoires with anomalous nucleotide sharing. TCRdb took over this immuneACCESS table, retaining in-frame rearrangements with V and J assigned. Such tables are incomplete; in checked studies, under half of the missing clones stem from an unresolved V gene, and the remainder is unexplained. D and trimming were read from the DNA, whereas the V and J calls and clone size are those reported in that table. The table for this sample lists 150,000 to 200,000 clones; roughly four fifths of them were counted only once. 2.2% of the sample is taken by the ten largest.

Comment on this clone: Its antigen is still unknown. No base qualities exist here, and no much larger clone lies one base off it.

This receptor was identified in a woman in her twenties or thirties in good health and CMV-seronegative. Sequences were obtained from PBMCs. Rearrangement joined TRBV7-9 to TRBJ2-7; 13 central bases correspond to TRBD2. The DNA sequence is TGTGCCAGCAGCTCCTCCGGGACTAGCGGGACCCGAGCCTACGAGCAGTACTTC. Its translation is CASSSSGTSGTRAYEQYF.